The 17 T cell receptor beta chains given below trace back to one sample, sequenced in a study of CD8 T cells in Susac syndrome. Random hexamers served to reverse transcribe about 0.5 to 1 ug RNA. TCRdb fed the immunoSEQ multiplex PCR reads into MiXCR, producing one record per CDR3 protein. This table has about 120,000 distinct CDR3 sequences, just under 95% appearing once. Sequenced: CD8+ T cells from PBMCs. The receptor set was obtained from a human donor with Susac syndrome.

Only one count was recorded for this clonotype. V is TRBV27 and J is TRBJ2-7; possibly TRBD2 for D (7 bases). Deletions cut 5 bases from V and 2 bases from J, with 16 bases between. Germline loops: CDR1 MNHEY, CDR2 SMNVEV (reference sequence). The CDR3 length is 15 residues. The CDR3 bases are TGTGCCAGCAGTCCTAGGGGGGGATTAACCTACGAGCAGTACTTC. Translated: CASSPRGGLTYEQYF.

This chain connects TRBV18 to TRBJ2-7, with TRBD1 matching 10 bases. The CDR3 runs 15 residues. CDR1 is KGHSH, CDR2 LQKENI, per germline. Losses at the gene ends were 3 bases for V and 3 bases for J; bases not matched to a gene: 5. The CDR3 DNA is TGTGCCAGCTCACCGAAGTGGACAGGGGGCTACGAGCAGTACTTC. Translation gives CASSPKWTGGYEQYF.

The V and J genes are TRBV9 and TRBJ2-1; 10 bases match TRBD2. This CDR3 spans 15 amino acids. The V and J ends lost 4 bases and 7 bases, in that order; junction bases with no gene match: 8. Germline assignment: CDR1 SGDLS and CDR2 YYNGEE. The CDR3 spells CASSHSGGTKNEQFF. The CDR3 bases are TGTGCCAGCAGCCATAGCGGGGGGACGAAAAATGAGCAGTTCTTC.

V and J are TRBV5-1 and TRBJ1-2, with D unclear. This CDR3 has 15 residues. Trimming removed 6 bases at V and 4 bases at J, with 19 bases between. Per the germline V gene, CDR1 is SGHRS and CDR2 is YFSETQ. The CDR3 sequence is CASTIGVTEGYGYTF. In DNA form, the CDR3 reads TGCGCCAGCACTATAGGAGTTACGGAAGGCTATGGCTACACCTTC.

This clonotype was observed once. The chain uses TRBV29-1 and TRBJ2-3; possibly TRBD1 for D (5 bases). V gave up 7 bases and J gave up 1 base, with 12 bases separating them. The CDR3 has 13 residues. In germline, CDR1 is SQVTM, CDR2 ANQGSEA. CDR3 loop: CSGQSRGTDTQYF. In nucleotides, the CDR3 is TGCAGCGGACAGAGTCGTGGCACAGATACGCAGTATTTT.

This chain connects TRBV7-9 to TRBJ1-1; a possible D gene is TRBD1 (5 bases). The CDR3 sequence is 15 residues long. V was trimmed by 1 base and J by 1 base, leaving 10 bases between them. Germline V gives CDR1 SEHNR, CDR2 FQNEAQ (reference sequence). This CDR3 is CASSLEGPTNTEAFF. For the CDR3, the DNA is TGTGCCAGCAGCTTAGAGGGACCAACGAACACTGAAGCTTTCTTT.

V is TRBV6-5 and J is TRBJ2-5; 10 positions match TRBD2. This CDR3 comprises 15 residues. V lost 6 bases, J lost 1 base, and 5 bases stayed unmatched. Germline V CDR1 and CDR2: MNHEY, SVGAGI. Here the CDR3 DNA reads TGTGCCAGCAGCGTAGCGGGGGGAACCCAAGAGACCCAGTACTTC. Residues: CASSVAGGTQETQYF.

The V and J genes are TRBV4-3 and TRBJ2-5; D gene uncertain. The CDR3 runs 14 residues. CDR1 is LGHNA and CDR2 is YSLEER in the germline V gene. Trimming stripped 6 bases from V and 4 bases from J, with 15 bases between. The DNA for the CDR3 is TGCGCCAGCAGTCGTCGGCTTGGCCCAGAGACCCAGTACTTC. It is translated as CASSRRLGPETQYF.

This clonotype has only a few counts. The CDR3 loop reads CASSQDRGGYGYTF. CDR3 DNA: TGCGCCAGCAGCCAAGATCGCGGGGGCTATGGCTACACCTTC. V and J are TRBV4-3 and TRBJ1-2; tentative D call: TRBD1 (5 bases). Trimming cost V 0 bases and J 4 bases, with 9 bases left between them. The CDR3 contains 14 residues. Germline-derived CDR1 and CDR2 are LGHNA and YSLEER.

V usage is TRBV12-5 and J usage is TRBJ2-7, with 9 positions matching TRBD1. Germline CDR1 and CDR2: LGHNT and FRNRAP. V shed 4 bases and J 3 bases; nucleotides not matched to a gene: 7. The CDR3 has 15 amino acids. CDR3 region: CASGSTGQGNYEQYF. The CDR3 region has the DNA TGTGCTAGTGGTTCAACGGGACAGGGAAACTACGAGCAGTACTTC.

This chain links TRBV14 with TRBJ1-2, with D hard to call. The CDR3 is made up of 14 amino acids. V was pared by 1 base and J by 6 bases, with 12 bases between. Per germline, CDR1 SGHDN and CDR2 FVKESK. CDR3 sequence reads: CASSQVTAANGYTF. DNA for the CDR3: TGTGCCAGCAGCCAAGTCACCGCTGCGAATGGCTACACCTTC. Complete variable domain (other parts from reference TRBV14 and TRBJ1-2): EAGVTQFPSHSVIEKGQTVTLRCDPISGHDNLYWYRRVMGKEIKFLLHFVKESKQDESGMPNNRFLAERTGGTYSTLKVQPAELEDSGVYFCASSQVTAANGYTFGSGTRLTVV.

The chain joins TRBV29-1 to TRBJ2-5, with 8 nucleotides matching TRBD1. The germline V gene has CDR1 SQVTM and CDR2 ANQGSEA. The CDR3 totals 12 residues. Germline trimming cut 7 bases from V and 2 bases from J; bases unmatched to any gene: 3. The CDR3 region is CSAWTGQETQYF. DNA for the CDR3: TGCAGCGCTTGGACAGGGCAAGAGACCCAGTACTTC.

This sequence joins TRBV4-1 and TRBJ1-2; unclear D gene. This CDR3 is 15 amino acids long. Between the trimmed V and J ends, which lost 3 bases and 0 bases, there was a span of 11 bases. CDR1 MGHRA and CDR2 YSYEKL come from the germline V gene. The CDR3 DNA is TGCGCCAGCAGCCATAGCGATACAGCTAACTATGGCTACACCTTC. It encodes CASSHSDTANYGYTF.

This chain connects TRBV9 to TRBJ2-3; 9 nucleotides align to TRBD2. CDR1 is SGDLS, CDR2 YYNGEE, per germline. This CDR3 contains 16 residues. The J segment lost 3 bases and the V segment lost 0 bases, leaving 5 bases of the junction unmatched. CDR3 bases: TGTGCCAGCAGCGTAGTGCCTAGCGGGGTGACAGATACGCAGTATTTT. Protein sequence: CASSVVPSGVTDTQYF. The full variable domain, completed using reference TRBV9 and TRBJ2-3, is DSGVTQTPKHLITATGQRVTLRCSPRSGDLSVYWYQQSLDQGLQFLIQYYNGEERAKGNILERFSAQQFPDLHSELNLSSLELGDSALYFCASSVVPSGVTDTQYFGPGTRLTVL.

The chain carries TRBV6-2 or TRBV6-3 and TRBJ2-5; D is unresolved. Trimming took 6 bases from V and 0 from J, leaving 8 bases between them. The CDR3 runs 13 residues. Germline values: CDR1 MNHEY, CDR2 SVGEGT. The CDR3 sequence: CASSPKYQETQYF. The CDR3 nucleotides read TGTGCCAGCAGCCCAAAGTACCAAGAGACCCAGTACTTC.

CDR3 sequence: CASSLGRQENTEAFF. CDR3 bases: TGTGCCAGCAGCTTAGGCCGACAGGAGAACACTGAAGCTTTCTTT. This rearrangement joins TRBV13 to TRBJ1-1; possible D gene TRBD1, 6 bases. The CDR3 is 15 amino acids. V dropped 0 bases and J dropped 1 base, with 9 bases sitting between them. The germline V gene has CDR1 PRHDT and CDR2 FYEKMQ (reference sequence). Combining the CDR3 with reference TRBV13 and TRBJ1-1 gives the whole variable domain AAGVIQSPRHLIKEKRETATLKCYPIPRHDTVYWYQQGPGQDPQFLISFYEKMQSDKGSIPDRFSAQQFSDYHSELNMSSLELGDSALYFCASSLGRQENTEAFFGQGTRLTVV.

The rearrangement links TRBV9 to TRBJ2-1; 15 nucleotides align to TRBD2. The CDR3 spans 17 residues. Germline V gives CDR1 SGDLS, CDR2 YYNGEE. J lost 5 bases, V lost 2 bases, and 5 bases had no gene match. The CDR3 DNA reads as TGTGCCAGCAGCGTTGGGACTAGCGGGGGGCTTCACAATGAGCAGTTCTTC. Residues: CASSVGTSGGLHNEQFF.